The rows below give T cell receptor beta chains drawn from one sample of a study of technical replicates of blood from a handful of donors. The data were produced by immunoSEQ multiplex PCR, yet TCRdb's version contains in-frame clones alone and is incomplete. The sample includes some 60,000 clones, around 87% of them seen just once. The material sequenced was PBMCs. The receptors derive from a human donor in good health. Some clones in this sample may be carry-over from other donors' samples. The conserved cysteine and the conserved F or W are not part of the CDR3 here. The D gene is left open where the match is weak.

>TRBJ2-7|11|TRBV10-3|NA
AISDGESYEQY
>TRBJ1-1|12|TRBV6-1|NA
ASSGGLSNTEAF
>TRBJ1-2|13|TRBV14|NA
ASSPLAPGSYGYT
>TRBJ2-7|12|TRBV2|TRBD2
ASSRLAGAREQY
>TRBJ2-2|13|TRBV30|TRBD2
AWRPKTSPTGELF
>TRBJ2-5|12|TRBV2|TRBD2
ASRISGGQETQY
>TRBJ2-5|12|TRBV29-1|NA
SVEDRRRQETQY
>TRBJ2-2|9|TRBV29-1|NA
SAHNAGELF
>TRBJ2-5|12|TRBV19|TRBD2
ASSKEGGRETQY
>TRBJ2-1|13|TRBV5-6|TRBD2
ASSLQLAAYNEQF
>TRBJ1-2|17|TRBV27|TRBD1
ASGFSARGPDRGNYGYT
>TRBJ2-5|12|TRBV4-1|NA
ASSQVGAQETQY
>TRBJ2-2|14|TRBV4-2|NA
ARETAGAENTGELF
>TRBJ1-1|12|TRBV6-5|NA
ATGGGYMNTEAF
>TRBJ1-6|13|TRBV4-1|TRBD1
ASSQEGQSYSPLH
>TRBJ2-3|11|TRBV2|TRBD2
ASNGGDTDTQY
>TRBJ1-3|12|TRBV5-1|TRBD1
ASSPGTGENTIY
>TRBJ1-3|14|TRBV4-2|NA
ASSPRQQSSGNTIY
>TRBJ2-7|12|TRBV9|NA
ASSVQGTSYEQY
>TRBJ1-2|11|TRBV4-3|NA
ASSQDGGSGYT
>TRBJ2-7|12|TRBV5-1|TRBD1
ASSRGQVAYEQY
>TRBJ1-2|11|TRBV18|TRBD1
ASSLQGDYGYT
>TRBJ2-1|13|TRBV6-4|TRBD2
ASSINAGGYNEQF
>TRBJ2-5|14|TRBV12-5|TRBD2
ASGLVRASGQETQY
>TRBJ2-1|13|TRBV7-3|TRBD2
ASSPGGAAGNEQF
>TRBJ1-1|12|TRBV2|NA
ASSGQSTNTEAF
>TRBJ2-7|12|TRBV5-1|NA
ASSLAGGYYEQY
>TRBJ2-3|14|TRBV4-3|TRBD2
ASSQGVAGATDTQY
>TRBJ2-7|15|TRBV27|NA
ASSLLGTGTTVYEQY
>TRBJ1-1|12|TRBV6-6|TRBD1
ASSWTGANTEAF
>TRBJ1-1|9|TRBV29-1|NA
SARAGTEAF
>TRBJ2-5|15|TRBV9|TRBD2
ASSVDLSSGGQETQY
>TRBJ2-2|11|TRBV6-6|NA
ASRGLHTGELF
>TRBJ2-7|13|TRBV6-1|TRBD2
ASSPSGEGPYEQY
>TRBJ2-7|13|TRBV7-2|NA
ASSLVGGNTYEQY
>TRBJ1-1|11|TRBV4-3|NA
ASSQRFNTEAF
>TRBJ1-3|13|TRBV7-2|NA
ASRKAYPSGNTIY
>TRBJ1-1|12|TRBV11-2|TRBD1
ASSRQGKNTEAF
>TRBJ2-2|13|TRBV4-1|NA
ASSPNPSGTGELF
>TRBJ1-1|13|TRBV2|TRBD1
ASSESQTGSVRAF
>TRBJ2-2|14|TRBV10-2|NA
ASSRTSGANTGELF
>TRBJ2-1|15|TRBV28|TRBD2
ASSSVRGTSGIHEQF
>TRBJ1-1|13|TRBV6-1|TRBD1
ASSGGDRGNTEAF
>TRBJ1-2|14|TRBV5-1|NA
ASSLAGSPANYGYT
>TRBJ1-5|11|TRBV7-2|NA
ASSSRGNQPQH